These 28 T cell receptor beta chains came from one sample sequenced in a study of vaccination effects on CD4 cells after COVID-19. Data came from immunoSEQ multiplex PCR; TCRdb stores just in-frame clones and leaves some out. The sample contains 70,000 to 75,000 clones, roughly 72% of which appear only once. Antigens for these TCRs are unknown. CD4+ T cells specific for antigen were expanded with viral peptide pools by the ViraFEST assay before sequencing. Cultured cells yielded isolated CD4+ T cells after nine to ten days. Nucleocapsid antibodies were negative in the vaccine recipients, who had never had SARS-CoV-2 infection. The source was CD4+ T cells from PBMCs cultured with HCoV-OC43 spike peptides, collected before COVID-19 vaccination. Subset given: HCoV-OC43 spike overlapping peptide pool stimulation. Receptors were obtained from a human donor who received a COVID-19 vaccine.

V and J are TRBV5-1 and TRBJ2-1; 11 bases align to TRBD1. Germline-derived CDR1 and CDR2 are SGHRS and YFSETQ. This CDR3 is built from 14 residues. Trimming cost V 4 bases and J 7 bases; bases outside gene matches: 4. The CDR3 reads CASSNRDRGNEQFF. The CDR3 DNA reads as TGCGCCAGCAGCAACCGGGACAGGGGGAATGAGCAGTTCTTC.

The rearrangement links TRBV18 to TRBJ2-7, with 7 bases lining up with TRBD2. The CDR3 runs 13 residues. Germline CDR1 KGHSH, CDR2 LQKENI. The J segment lost 9 bases and the V segment lost 4 bases, leaving 9 bases of the junction unmatched. The CDR3 protein is CASSQGEGGRQYV. DNA for the CDR3: TGTGCCAGCTCACAGGGAGAGGGAGGGCGGCAGTACGTC.

The chain links TRBV19 to TRBJ1-4, with D tentatively TRBD1 (5 bases). The CDR3 is made up of 15 amino acids. In germline, CDR1 is LNHDA, CDR2 SQIVND (reference sequence). V dropped 7 bases and J dropped 3 bases, with 15 bases sitting between them. CDR3: CASTLSRGSNEKLFF. DNA of the CDR3: TGTGCCAGTACCCTATCGCGGGGGTCTAATGAAAAACTGTTTTTT.

In this sample, this clone turned up a few times. The chain joins TRBV3-1 (or the pseudogene TRBV3-2) to TRBJ2-2; the D gene could be TRBD1 or TRBD2 (5 bases each). Germline CDR1 reads LGHDT; CDR2 reads YNNKEL (reference sequence). The germline V and J ends were trimmed by 4 bases and 8 bases, with 14 bases remaining between them. The CDR3 extends over 14 amino acids. The CDR3 region has the DNA TGTGCCAGCAGCCTGGGGACCGAAGCTGGGGAGCTGTTTTTT. Translating gives CASSLGTEAGELFF.

This clone was seen once. The chain carries TRBV5-6 and TRBJ1-1; a weak D match, TRBD1 (5 bases). The CDR3 spans 17 residues. In germline, CDR1 is SGHDT, CDR2 YYEEEE. V lost 4 bases to trimming and J lost 1 base, with 20 bases between them. Here the CDR3 reads CASSEAGIGWRNTEAFF. CDR3 DNA: TGTGCCAGCAGCGAAGCAGGGATAGGATGGAGGAACACTGAAGCTTTCTTT.

This clone has just one count. This chain connects TRBV3-1 (or the pseudogene TRBV3-2) to TRBJ2-5, with 7 bases aligning to TRBD1. CDR3 length: 14 amino acids. The germline CDR1 and CDR2 sequences are LGHDT and YNNKEL (reference sequence). Trimming cost V 5 bases and J 5 bases; bases outside gene matches: 8. CDR3 region: CASSSIGQAETQYF. The CDR3 DNA is TGTGCCAGCAGCTCAATCGGACAGGCCGAGACCCAGTACTTC.

The V call is TRBV5-1, the J call TRBJ2-1; 8 bases are a match to TRBD2. The CDR3 totals 17 residues. Per germline, CDR1 SGHRS and CDR2 YFSETQ. V was clipped by 4 bases and J by 1 base; unmatched bases: 10. As DNA, the CDR3 is TGCGCCAGCAGCCCGCTCGGGGGGGGCGGATCCTACAATGAGCAGTTCTTC. Encoded protein: CASSPLGGGGSYNEQFF.

The genes are TRBV18 and TRBJ2-1, with D tentatively TRBD1 (6 bases). The CDR3 totals 12 residues. With 8 bases removed from V and 8 bases from J, the gap between germline ends came to 13 bases. Germline CDR1 and CDR2: KGHSH and LQKENI. CDR3 nucleotides: TGTGCCAGCCGTTCAGGGGTAGATGAGCAGTTCTTC. Translation gives CASRSGVDEQFF.

V usage is TRBV19 and J usage is TRBJ2-3, with D possibly being TRBD2 (5 bases). The V end was cut by 3 bases, the J end by 2 bases, with 27 bases between. The CDR3 covers 20 residues. Germline V lookup: CDR1 LNHDA, CDR2 SQIVND (reference sequence). As DNA, the CDR3 is TGTGCCAGTAGTATCTTTTCTGTCGGGGAGCACCTTCGCGACACAGATACGCAGTATTTT. The encoded protein is CASSIFSVGEHLRDTDTQYF.

The chain recombines TRBV6-9 with TRBJ2-2; perhaps TRBD2 as D (6 bases). V lost 2 bases to trimming and J lost 6 bases, with 10 bases between them. The germline V gene encodes CDR1 MNHGY and CDR2 SVAAGI. The CDR3 extends over 14 amino acids. The CDR3 bases are TGTGCCAGCAGTTATGGCGGGGCGTCCGGGGAGCTGTTTTTT. Translating it yields CASSYGGASGELFF.

This sequence joins TRBV29-1 and TRBJ1-2, with 8 positions matching TRBD1. CDR3 size: 14 residues. Germline V CDR1 and CDR2: SQVTM, ANQGSEA. V gave up 1 base and J gave up 9 bases; unmatched junction bases: 10. The CDR3 DNA reads TGCAGCGTTGAAGGGGGACAGGCCTCAGGCAGCTACACCTTC. Its protein product is CSVEGGQASGSYTF.

V gene TRBV7-3 combines with J gene TRBJ2-3, with 7 bases fitting TRBD1. The trim removed 2 bases at V and 5 bases at J, leaving 1 base unmatched. The germline V gene has CDR1 SGHTA and CDR2 FQGTGA. The CDR3 loop spans 13 amino acids. The CDR3 coding sequence is TGTGCCAGCAGCTTAGACAGGGTAGATACGCAGTATTTT. This codes for CASSLDRVDTQYF.

The V gene is TRBV18, the J gene TRBJ2-3; 8 bases fit TRBD1. The J segment lost 2 bases and the V segment lost 6 bases, leaving 4 bases of the junction unmatched. The CDR3 totals 14 residues. Germline CDR1 KGHSH, CDR2 LQKENI. Written as DNA, the CDR3 is TGTGCCAGCTCTCGGGACAGGCTCACAGATACGCAGTATTTT. Translated, it gives CASSRDRLTDTQYF.

The J gene is TRBJ2-5, the V gene TRBV5-6, with 14 bases matching TRBD2. The CDR3 covers 16 residues. The germline V gene encodes CDR1 SGHDT and CDR2 YYEEEE. V was pared by 3 bases and J by 5 bases, with 6 bases of the junction left unmatched. The CDR3 DNA is TGTGCCAGCAGCTCCCCGCGACTAGCGGGGGGGGAGACCCAGTACTTC. Translated, it gives CASSSPRLAGGETQYF.

This clone was seen a handful of times. This sequence joins TRBV5-4 and TRBJ2-2, with D possibly being TRBD2 (6 bases). V was cut by 5 bases and J by 2 bases, with 13 bases left in between. Germline CDR1 is SGHNT and CDR2 is YYREEE (reference sequence). This CDR3 comprises 15 residues. The CDR3 sequence: CASRDAGLNTGELFF. In nucleotides, the CDR3 is TGTGCCAGCAGAGACGCGGGACTTAACACCGGGGAGCTGTTTTTT.

This clone was seen a handful of times. The genes are TRBV6-2 or TRBV6-3 and TRBJ2-7; D gene unclear. V lost 2 bases, J lost 5 bases, and 4 bases lay in between. Germline CDR1 MNHEY, CDR2 SVGEGT. The CDR3 runs 11 residues. CDR3 sequence: CASSYANEQYV. The CDR3 DNA reads as TGTGCCAGCAGTTACGCCAACGAGCAGTACGTC.

This chain links TRBV4-1 with TRBJ1-5; 7 nucleotides line up with TRBD1. Trimming removed 1 base from V and 4 bases from J; junction bases left unmatched: 10. The CDR3 spans 17 residues. Per the germline V gene, CDR1 is MGHRA and CDR2 is YSYEKL. The CDR3 here is CASSQAPTGSGNQPQHF. The CDR3 DNA is TGCGCCAGCAGCCAAGCCCCGACAGGGTCTGGGAATCAGCCCCAGCATTTT.

The V call is TRBV30, the J call TRBJ1-5; D uncertain. The CDR3 has 15 residues. Trimming pared 3 bases from V and 0 bases from J, leaving 12 bases between. CDR1 and CDR2 (germline): GTSNPN, SVGIG (reference sequence). This chain's CDR3 is CAWSVGQISNQPQHF. For the CDR3, the DNA is TGTGCCTGGAGCGTTGGGCAAATTAGCAATCAGCCCCAGCATTTT.

The CDR3 spells CANLPDRNTEAFF. DNA of the CDR3: TGTGCCAACCTGCCGGACAGGAACACTGAAGCTTTCTTT. The genes are TRBV2 and TRBJ1-1; weak D call: TRBD1 (6 bases). V was pared by 10 bases and J by 1 base, with 13 bases between. In germline, CDR1 is SNHLY, CDR2 FYNNEI. This CDR3 is 13 amino acids long.

This chain connects TRBV5-1 to TRBJ2-5; 7 positions match TRBD2. In germline, CDR1 is SGHRS, CDR2 YFSETQ. The trim removed 4 bases at V and 4 bases at J, leaving 7 bases unmatched. CDR3 length equals 14 residues. In nucleotides, the CDR3 is TGCGCCAGCAGCCCCTTTTGGGAGGGAGAGACCCAGTACTTC. Translation: CASSPFWEGETQYF.

The V and J genes are TRBV19 and TRBJ1-1; D is possibly TRBD1 (5 bases). The germline gives CDR1 LNHDA, CDR2 SQIVND (reference sequence). CDR3 length: 14 amino acids. The V end lost 2 bases, the J end lost 0 bases, and 7 bases lay between the germline ends. CDR3 coding DNA: TGTGCCAGTAGTATAACAGGAGTGAACACTGAAGCTTTCTTT. As protein: CASSITGVNTEAFF.

V is TRBV4-3 and J is TRBJ2-1; D might be TRBD2 (6 bases). Germline V gene lookup returns CDR1 LGHNA and CDR2 YSLEER. The CDR3 contains 15 residues. Trimming removed 0 bases at V and 6 bases at J, with 12 bases between. In nucleotides, the CDR3 is TGCGCCAGCAGCCAAGAGGGGGGATCGAGCAATGAGCAGTTCTTC. Translating gives CASSQEGGSSNEQFF.

This clone has a single count. The chain couples TRBV24-1 to TRBJ2-2, with 12 bases that match TRBD1. Germline V gene lookup returns CDR1 KGHDR and CDR2 SFDVKD. With V trimmed by 10 bases and J by 9 bases, 11 bases remained unmatched. This CDR3 is built from 15 residues. CDR3 region: CATATGQGAGWELFF. CDR3 sequence (DNA): TGTGCCACAGCGACGGGACAGGGGGCGGGATGGGAGCTGTTTTTT.

V is TRBV30 and J is TRBJ1-4; 7 bases match TRBD1. Germline V gene data show CDR1 as GTSNPN and CDR2 as SVGIG (reference sequence). The CDR3 contains 13 residues. V trimming: 5 bases; J trimming: 6 bases; junction bases outside the gene matches: 6. CDR3 loop: CAWAGTVDEKLFF. CDR3 coding DNA: TGTGCCTGGGCCGGGACAGTCGATGAAAAACTGTTTTTT.

The rearrangement links TRBV2 to TRBJ1-3; possible D gene TRBD1, 6 bases. Germline CDR1 SNHLY, CDR2 FYNNEI. CDR3 length: 15 amino acids. V lost 5 bases, J lost 0 bases, and 11 bases lay in between. The CDR3 here is CASSPTGLSGNTIYF. CDR3 bases: TGTGCCAGCAGTCCGACAGGACTCTCTGGAAACACCATATATTTT.

This clone turned up a few times. J is TRBJ2-1 and V is TRBV5-8; 12 bases fit TRBD2. In germline, CDR1 is SGHTS, CDR2 YDEGEE. The J segment lost 7 bases and the V segment lost 4 bases, leaving 3 bases of the junction unmatched. CDR3 length: 14 amino acids. The DNA for the CDR3 is TGTGCCAGCAGCACCGGACTAGCGGGAAATGAGCAGTTCTTC. Residues: CASSTGLAGNEQFF.

The chain links TRBV7-8 to TRBJ2-5; no definite D call. Germline lookup yields CDR1 SGHVS and CDR2 FQNEAQ. The CDR3 has 14 amino acids. Trimming shortened V by 5 bases and J by 5 bases, and 15 bases separated the two germline ends. The DNA for the CDR3 is TGTGCCAGCAGCCCCCGGTTAGGAGATGAGACCCAGTACTTC. Protein sequence: CASSPRLGDETQYF. The full variable domain, completed using reference TRBV7-8 and TRBJ2-5, is GAGVSQSPRYKVAKRGQDVALRCDPISGHVSLFWYQQALGQGPEFLTYFQNEAQLDKSGLPSDRFFAERPEGSVSTLKIQRTQQEDSAVYLCASSPRLGDETQYFGPGTRLLVL.

Here the CDR3 reads CASTGLAGVSTDTQYF. CDR3 in DNA: TGTGCCAGCACCGGACTAGCGGGGGTTAGCACAGATACGCAGTATTTT. The rearrangement joins TRBV2 to TRBJ2-3, with 13 bases fitting TRBD2. Germline CDR1 is SNHLY and CDR2 is FYNNEI. CDR3 size: 16 residues. V dropped 7 bases and J dropped 0; count of bases not matched to a gene: 4.